The 30 T cell receptor beta chains below come from one sample, sequenced in a study of tumor-infiltrating lymphocytes in primary liver carcinoma. Joint extraction of RNA and DNA used roughly 20-32 mg of bulk tissue that was unsorted. Constant-region priming of around 500 ng total RNA yielded TCR beta cDNA. Each TCR beta library was derived from three nested multiplex PCR rounds that employed slightly modified ARM-PCR. The two initial PCR rounds, about 9 cycles each, used TRBV1-TRBV30 forward and C-beta reverse primers. TCRdb re-called the multiplex PCR reads with MiXCR, one entry per CDR3 protein. The sample contains around 60,000 distinct CDR3 sequences, about 71% of which appear only once. The sequencing input was liver tumor tissue from sampling region 4. Subset denoted: tumor region T4, right-lateral pole. The receptor source for this set is a man aged 40-50 years with primary liver carcinoma and hepatitis B virus infection.

Regarding this clonotype: A single base separates this from a much larger clone, so it may be a read error. This chain links TRBV12-3 or TRBV12-4 with TRBJ1-4; D uncertain. This CDR3 spans 13 amino acids. V was shortened by 5 bases and J by 8 bases, with 12 bases between the two germline ends. CDR3 loop: CASSLSCLEKLFF. CDR3 sequence (DNA): TGTGCCAGCAGTCTATCGTGCCTAGAAAAACTGTTTTTT.

Concerning this clonotype itself: It is likely a read error, because the conserved phenylalanine at the end of the CDR3 is missing. This chain joins TRBV28 and TRBJ2-7, with 9 bases aligning to TRBD2. The V segment lost 5 bases and the J segment 3 bases; nucleotides outside the gene matches: 5. Looked up from germline, CDR1 is MDHEN and CDR2 is SYDVKM. CDR3 length: 14 amino acids. The CDR3 sequence: CASSPLAGDYEQYI. CDR3 DNA sequence: TGTGCCAGCAGTCCATTAGCGGGAGACTACGAGCAGTACATC.

Points on this clonotype: A much larger clone lies one base from this, so it may be a read error. The V gene is TRBV5-4, the J gene TRBJ2-2; D is undetermined. Deletions cut 4 bases from V and 6 bases from J, with 13 bases between. CDR1 is SGHNT and CDR2 is YYREEE in the germline V gene (reference sequence). CDR3 length equals 14 residues. DNA for the CDR3: TGTGCCAGCAGCCCTAGTATGTCGCCCGGGGAGCTGTTTTTT. This gives the protein CASSPSMSPGELFF.

V usage is TRBV20-1 and J usage is TRBJ2-1, with 11 bases matching TRBD1. The V gene's germline CDR1 is DFQATT and CDR2 SNEGSKA (reference sequence). The CDR3 is 16 amino acids. Trimming at V came to 0 bases and at J to 6 bases, leaving 7 bases not matched to a gene. As DNA, the CDR3 is TGCAGTGCTAGAGATCCCCGGACAGGGGGCTTCAATGAGCAGTTCTTC. As protein: CSARDPRTGGFNEQFF.

The rearrangement uses TRBV4-1 and TRBJ1-6; 9 bases line up with TRBD1. This CDR3 has 16 amino acids. Germline CDR1 and CDR2: MGHRA and YSYEKL. J gave up 17 bases and V 3 bases, and 17 bases lay outside the gene matches. The CDR3 nucleotides are TGCGCCAGCAGCCACAACCTACAGGGGGCGGATTCATCCATCCACTTT. Its protein product is CASSHNLQGADSSIHF.

The chain carries TRBV11-2 and TRBJ2-1; 10 positions agree with TRBD2. The CDR3 extends over 15 amino acids. Germline-derived CDR1 and CDR2 are SGHAT and FQNNGV. The J segment lost 9 bases and the V segment lost 7 bases, leaving 12 bases of the junction unmatched. The CDR3 loop reads CASNPQREGLAEQFF. The CDR3 DNA follows: TGTGCCAGCAACCCCCAGCGGGAGGGGTTGGCTGAGCAGTTCTTC.

As for this clonotype: The CDR3 end shows no conserved phenylalanine or tryptophan, and so a read error is likely. The chain has TRBV12-3 or TRBV12-4 and TRBJ2-1; D is perhaps TRBD2 (5 bases). The CDR3 sequence is 16 residues long. The ends were cut back, 1 base at V and 9 bases at J, with 19 bases in the middle. The CDR3 bases are TGTGCCAGCAGTTTAGGTAGCGTGAGTAAGGTGGGTGAGCAGTTCTTA. It specifies CASSLGSVSKVGEQFL.

Regarding this clonotype: An end of the junction does not agree with germline; a read error may underlie this. V gene TRBV6-5 combines with J gene TRBJ2-2, with D tentatively TRBD1 (6 bases). Germline V gene sequence: CDR1 MNHEY, CDR2 SVGAGI. The CDR3 length is 14 residues. The CDR3 here is CASSYAQSTWGLFF. The CDR3 nucleotides are TGTGCCAGCAGTTACGCCCAGAGCACCTGGGGGCTGTTTTTC.

With regard to this clonotype: A much larger clone differs from this one at a single base, so this may be a read error. The chain recombines TRBV7-9 with TRBJ2-5; TRBD1 matches 7 bases. The CDR3 runs to 15 residues. The V segment lost 5 bases and the J segment 4 bases; nucleotides outside the gene matches: 10. From germline, CDR1 is SEHNR and CDR2 FQNEAQ (reference sequence). The CDR3 nucleotides read TGTGCCAGCAGCCGGATCTCACAGGGGCTAGAGACCCAGTACTTC. It translates to CASSRISQGLETQYF.

Turning to this clonotype: A much larger clone sits a single nucleotide away, making a read error possible. The chain carries TRBV30 and TRBJ2-2, with D hard to call. This CDR3 contains 14 residues. Germline V lookup: CDR1 GTSNPN, CDR2 SVGIG (reference sequence). The V end was cut by 3 bases, the J end by 1 base, with 9 bases between. For the CDR3, the DNA is TGTGCCTGGAGAGGTCAGGAGAACACCGGGGAGCTGTTTTTT. Its protein product is CAWRGQENTGELFF.

This chain connects TRBV4-2 to TRBJ1-2, with D unclear. The CDR3 is made up of 14 amino acids. V dropped 0 bases and J dropped 3 bases, with 8 bases sitting between them. Germline V gives CDR1 LGHNA, CDR2 YNFKEQ. As DNA, the CDR3 is TGTGCCAGCAGCCAAGATCAGGTTGACTATGGCTACACCTTC. This sequence encodes CASSQDQVDYGYTF.

This clonotype was seen a single time. CDR3 residues: CASSVSHGAKQYF. CDR3 in DNA: TGTGCCAGTAGTGTTTCACATGGGGCAAAGCAGTACTTC. This chain connects TRBV6-5 to TRBJ2-7, with D maybe TRBD1 (5 bases). The CDR3 loop spans 13 amino acids. Germline CDR1 is MNHEY and CDR2 is SVGAGI. Trimming left V 9 bases short and J 8 bases short, with 20 bases between.

On this clonotype itself: Compared with germline, one end of the junction differs, possibly owing to a read error. The chain combines TRBV11-2 with TRBJ2-1, with TRBD2 identical over 9 bases. Germline V gives CDR1 SGHAT, CDR2 FQNNGV. This CDR3 contains 16 residues. Written as DNA, the CDR3 is TGTACCGGCAGCTTAGAGCTCCTAGCGGGAATAAATGGGCAGTTCTTC. Translation gives CTGSLELLAGINGQFF.

On this clonotype: At one boundary the junction diverges from the germline segment, which might be a read error. This chain links TRBV6-6 with TRBJ2-2; D is ambiguous. The germline gives CDR1 MNHNY, CDR2 SVGAGI (reference sequence). The CDR3 totals 16 residues. The CDR3 reads CASSTPSEANTRELFF. DNA of the CDR3: TGTGCCAGCAGTACTCCCTCGGAAGCTAACACCCGGGAGCTGTTTTTT.

As concerns this clonotype: The CDR3 end shows no conserved phenylalanine or tryptophan, and so a read error is likely. CDR3 loop: CATSLVNQEQFL. CDR3 DNA sequence: TGTGCCACCAGCTTAGTTAACCAAGAGCAGTTCCTC. The chain employs TRBV7-9 and TRBJ2-1; D is ambiguous. CDR1 is SEHNR, CDR2 FQNEAQ, per germline (reference sequence). CDR3 length: 12 amino acids.

The J gene is TRBJ2-4, the V gene TRBV4-2; maybe TRBD1 (5 bases). Germline CDR1 and CDR2: LGHNA and YNFKEQ. Trimming removed 6 bases from V and 5 bases from J, with 14 bases in between. The CDR3 length is 14 residues. DNA for the CDR3: TGTGCCAGCAGTTCGCAGGGAAGGGAAAACATTCAGTACTTC. It codes for CASSSQGRENIQYF.

As to this clonotype: Its ends do not fully match the called genes, so a read error is possible. This chain links TRBV11-2 with TRBJ1-1; no clear D. Germline V CDR1 and CDR2: SGHAT, FQNNGV. The CDR3 covers 14 residues. The CDR3 is CASTGGRMNTEALF. CDR3 DNA: TGTGCCAGTACTGGTGGCAGGATGAACACTGAAGCTTTATTT.

A word on this clonotype: The junction does not match germline at one end; this may be a read error. This chain uses TRBV12-3 or TRBV12-4 with TRBJ1-5, with TRBD1 as a possible D gene (5 bases). The length of the CDR3 is 15 residues. CDR3 sequence: CASTRGSAINQHQHF. CDR3 nucleotides: TGTGCCAGCACGCGGGGCAGCGCAATAAATCAGCACCAGCATTTT.

This clonotype appeared once. The chain is built from TRBV5-6 and TRBJ2-5; perhaps D is TRBD1 or TRBD2 (6 bases each). Germline lookup yields CDR1 SGHDT and CDR2 YYEEEE. There are 13 residues in the CDR3. The V end lost 2 bases, the J end lost 14 bases, and 19 bases lay between the germline ends. The CDR3 reads CASSLGGLETHYF. The DNA of the CDR3 is TGTGCCAGCAGCTTAGGGGGGCTAGAGACTCATTACTTC.

About this clonotype itself: Being one base from a much bigger clone, this may be a read error. This rearrangement joins TRBV25-1 to TRBJ2-1; 11 bases line up with TRBD2. Germline assignment: CDR1 MGHDK and CDR2 SYGVNS. After removal of 8 bases from V and 8 bases from J, the junction contained 11 bases not matched to a gene. The CDR3 loop spans 15 amino acids. The DNA for the CDR3 is TGTGCCAGCCTATTGGGAACTAGCGGGAGTCATGAGCAGTTCTTC. This sequence encodes CASLLGTSGSHEQFF.

Notes on this clonotype: At one of its ends the junction is not consistent with the germline gene, which may arise from a read error. The V and J genes are TRBV6-1 and TRBJ2-7, with 11 bases aligning to TRBD2. Germline CDR1 reads MNHNS; CDR2 reads SASEGT. This CDR3 region has 15 residues. The CDR3 protein is CACRLAGLGTYEQYF. The DNA for the CDR3 is TGTGCCTGCAGACTAGCGGGACTTGGGACCTACGAGCAATACTTC.

With regard to this clonotype: Germline is not matched at one junction end, which may reflect a read error. The chain is built from TRBV10-3 and TRBJ2-4; TRBD1 might be the D (6 bases). Germline V gives CDR1 ENHRY, CDR2 SYGVKD. The CDR3 extends over 17 amino acids. Here the CDR3 DNA reads TGTACCATCAGTGAGTCCTCCACAGGGATTGGCAGAAACATTCAGTACTTC. It is translated as CTISESSTGIGRNIQYF.

The rearrangement joins TRBV28 to TRBJ2-7, with D possibly being TRBD1 or TRBD2 (5 bases each). This CDR3 region has 14 residues. Germline V CDR1 and CDR2: MDHEN, SYDVKM. CDR3 DNA: TGTGTCGGCAGTTTCCCCGGGACCTCCTACGAGCAGTACTTC. Translation gives CVGSFPGTSYEQYF.

As regards this clonotype: An end of the junction differs from the germline gene, which may be a read error. This chain links TRBV10-3 with TRBJ2-2; TRBD2 might be the D (6 bases). This CDR3 comprises 17 residues. Germline-derived CDR1 and CDR2 are ENHRY and SYGVKD. In DNA form, the CDR3 reads TGTGCCATCCGTGAGTCGGGCGGGACCAGGAACACAGGGGAGCTGTTTTTT. Its protein is CAIRESGGTRNTGELFF.

About this clonotype: With a much larger clone just one base away, this may be a read error. The J gene is TRBJ1-2, the V gene TRBV4-2; D might be TRBD1 (6 bases). Germline V gene sequence: CDR1 LGHNA, CDR2 YNFKEQ. The CDR3 consists of 13 residues. The DNA of the CDR3 is TGTGTCAGCAGCCAAGATACAGGGTCTGGCTACACCTTC. It encodes CVSSQDTGSGYTF.

About this clonotype: Its ends do not fully match the called genes, so a read error is possible. The rearrangement joins TRBV5-5 to TRBJ1-3; no clear D gene. Germline V gene lookup returns CDR1 SGHKS and CDR2 YYEKEE (reference sequence). This CDR3 is 15 amino acids long. CDR3 in DNA: TGTGCCAGCAGCCTCGGACGCCTCACTGGAGACACCATATATTTT. This encodes CASSLGRLTGDTIYF.

As concerns this clonotype: An end of the junction does not agree with germline; a read error may underlie this. The V gene is TRBV12-3 or TRBV12-4, the J gene TRBJ2-3; 8 bases line up with TRBD2. There are 16 residues in the CDR3. CDR3 DNA: TGTGCCAGCAGCCCGGGACTAGGGGGGGCCACAGATAGGCAGTATTTT. Translated: CASSPGLGGATDRQYF.

The chain is built from TRBV29-1 and TRBJ2-7; D is possibly TRBD2 (6 bases). The CDR3 length is 15 residues. Trimming shortened V by 3 bases and J by 0 bases, and 15 bases separated the two germline ends. CDR1 and CDR2 (germline): SQVTM, ANQGSEA. In DNA, the CDR3 is TGCAGCGTTGAGGATACAGGAGGGAGCTCCTACGAGCAGTACTTC. Residues: CSVEDTGGSSYEQYF.

Only one count was recorded for this clonotype. This chain links TRBV10-2 with TRBJ1-1; tentatively, D is TRBD1 (5 bases). The germline V gene has CDR1 WSHSY and CDR2 SAAADI. V was trimmed by 4 bases and J by 3 bases, leaving 12 bases between them. This CDR3 has 14 residues. The CDR3 reads CASSGQHLDTEAFF. CDR3 coding DNA: TGCGCCAGCAGTGGACAGCATTTGGACACTGAAGCTTTCTTT.

With respect to this clonotype: Its ends do not fully match the called genes, so a read error is possible. The chain links TRBV11-2 to TRBJ2-1; D gene uncertain. Germline CDR1 SGHAT, CDR2 FQNNGV. The CDR3 totals 15 residues. The CDR3 coding sequence is TGTGCCAGGAGCTTAGCTGCAGGAGTTGTCAATGAGAAGTTCTTC. This sequence encodes CARSLAAGVVNEKFF.